This T cell receptor beta chain was observed in a study of T cells in Graves' hyperthyroidism and ophthalmopathy. Overall study: Pretreatment peripheral blood was obtained at initial diagnosis. Study findings and constraints: Most clonotypes that expanded in the thyroid above 0.001 also showed up in blood.

The sample holds a few counts of this clonotype. No antigen is known for it. Germline V gene lookup returns CDR1 PRHDT and CDR2 FYEKMQ (reference sequence). V was clipped by 4 bases and J by 0 bases, with 9 bases between them. The CDR3 spans 14 residues. Authors of the study amplified TCR beta CDR3 regions from RNA transcripts. An initial round of RT-PCR targeting the TCR CDR3 relied on the HTBI primer set. TCRdb used MiXCR to reprocess the multiplex PCR reads, holding one entry per CDR3 protein. The sample carries nearly 600,000 distinct CDR3 sequences, 14% recorded once. Individuals with ophthalmopathy presented a Clinical Activity Score of at least 3, a NOSPECS grade of at least 4 and a duration under 3 months. Uncontrolled infection, other autoimmune disease, pregnancy and lactation each barred patients from inclusion.

V gene TRBV13 combines with J gene TRBJ2-5; D is unclear. The receptor comes from a woman aged 18 to 35 with Graves' ophthalmopathy. Sample: blood. CDR3 residues: CASSWTLYQETQYF. DNA for the CDR3: TGTGCCAGCAGCTGGACCCTGTACCAAGAGACCCAGTACTTC.